Listed here are 8 T cell receptor beta chains from one sample, sequenced in a study of blood T cells in healthy people across ages. Primers used in a second PCR of about 6 to 12 cycles were a sample-barcoded 5' primer and a J-beta primer mix. TCRdb re-analysed the 5' RACE reads in MiXCR, keeping a single row per CDR3 protein. The sample lists some 640,000 distinct CDR3 sequences, 49% occurring once. The sample consisted of blood. These receptors all come from a woman between 55 and 75 years old in good health.

This clonotype was counted a few times. The chain employs TRBV6-4 and TRBJ2-5; TRBD2 matches at 8 bases. The CDR3 contains 16 residues. V lost 2 bases, J lost 5 bases, and 10 bases stayed unmatched. Looked up from germline, CDR1 is MRHNA and CDR2 is SNTAGT. The CDR3 loop reads CASSDPDYGGVETQYF. The CDR3, as DNA: TGTGCCAGCAGTGACCCGGACTACGGGGGGGTGGAGACCCAGTACTTC.

The V gene is TRBV7-6, the J gene TRBJ2-7; D assignment may be TRBD1 or TRBD2 (6 bases each). The ends were cut back, 2 bases at V and 1 base at J, with 15 bases in the middle. Per the germline V gene, CDR1 is SGHVS and CDR2 is FNYEAQ. The CDR3 covers 16 residues. Here the CDR3 DNA reads TGTGCCAGCAGCTTAAGGGGGGCAGCTCCTTCCTACGAGCAGTACTTC. As protein: CASSLRGAAPSYEQYF.

The chain recombines TRBV7-2 with TRBJ2-5; 7 bases agree with TRBD2. In germline, CDR1 is SGHTA, CDR2 FQGNSA. Unmatched junction bases numbered 8, after V lost 3 bases and J lost 4 bases. This CDR3 contains 15 residues. CDR3 in DNA: TGTACCAGCAGCTTCCAGGACCCGGGGGGAGAGACCCAGTACTTC. As protein: CTSSFQDPGGETQYF.

The chain couples TRBV4-3 to TRBJ2-5; D is possibly TRBD1 (6 bases). The end of the DNA is better explained by TRBJ2-7, so the J call may be wrong. This CDR3 is built from 17 residues. Germline loops: CDR1 LGHNA, CDR2 YSLEER. The CDR3 here is CASSHAWTPQGLYEQYF. DNA of the CDR3: TGCGCCAGCAGCCATGCTTGGACTCCACAGGGTCTCTACGAGCAGTACTTC.

The V and J genes are TRBV20-1 and TRBJ1-5; D is perhaps TRBD1 (6 bases). The germline V gene encodes CDR1 DFQATT and CDR2 SNEGSKA (reference sequence). The CDR3 is 15 residues long. V dropped 3 bases and J dropped 1 base, with 13 bases sitting between them. CDR3 coding DNA: TGCAGTGCTAGCAGAGGGGGTGGAAGCAATCAGCCCCAGCATTTT. Translated, it gives CSASRGGGSNQPQHF.

The V gene is TRBV15, the J gene TRBJ2-1; TRBD2 matches at 7 bases. V shed 4 bases, J shed 3 bases, and the junction held 3 bases outside the gene matches. CDR3 size: 14 residues. Germline CDR1 reads LNHNV; CDR2 reads YYDKDF (reference sequence). CDR3 coding DNA: TGTGCCACCAGCACAAGCGGGGACTACAATGAGCAGTTCTTC. Residues: CATSTSGDYNEQFF.

This rearrangement joins TRBV7-3 to TRBJ2-1, with 11 positions matching TRBD2. Per germline, CDR1 SGHTA and CDR2 FQGTGA. V shed 5 bases, J shed 5 bases, and the junction held 5 bases outside the gene matches. This CDR3 has 15 residues. The CDR3 DNA reads as TGTGCCAGCAGCCCTAGCGGGAGGATGGACAATGAGCAGTTCTTC. This codes for CASSPSGRMDNEQFF.

Comment on this clonotype: Mismatch with germline at one junction end may stem from a read error. The V and J genes are TRBV3-1 and TRBJ2-5, with a tentative D call TRBD2 (6 bases). The germline V gene encodes CDR1 LGHDT and CDR2 YNNKEL (reference sequence). The CDR3 consists of 17 residues. The CDR3 loop reads CVSSQDPAREYQETQYF. The CDR3 DNA is TGTGTCAGCAGCCAAGATCCGGCCCGGGAGTATCAAGAGACCCAGTACTTC.